The 12 T cell receptor beta chains given below trace back to one sample, sequenced in a study of OX40 agonist ivuxolimab in advanced cancers. Produced via immunoSEQ multiplex PCR; TCRdb's table is partial and in-frame only. Of about 54,000 clones listed, 85% to 90% are singletons. Sequencing was performed on CD4+ or CD8+ T cells sorted from blood, taken in a trial of the OX40 agonist ivuxolimab. Receptor source: an adult with an advanced solid tumor such as melanoma, head and neck, liver or kidney cancer.

The rearrangement links TRBV6-1 to TRBJ1-5; D is perhaps TRBD1 (5 bases). The germline V gene has CDR1 MNHNS and CDR2 SASEGT. V lost 2 bases, J lost 6 bases, and 11 bases lay in between. This CDR3 spans 14 amino acids. The CDR3 coding sequence is TGTGCCAGCAGTGAAATAGGGGTGGGTCAGCCCCAGCATTTT. Its protein product is CASSEIGVGQPQHF.

This clone was counted between two and nine times. The V and J genes are TRBV7-9 and TRBJ1-1; no definite D call. The CDR3 sequence is 15 residues long. Trimming took 1 base from V and 2 from J, leaving 11 bases between them. Germline values: CDR1 SEHNR, CDR2 FQNEAQ (reference sequence). This chain's CDR3 is CASSLGVEPNTEAFF. CDR3 in DNA: TGTGCCAGCAGCTTAGGGGTTGAGCCAAACACTGAAGCTTTCTTT.

This sequence joins TRBV10-3 and TRBJ1-5; D perhaps matches TRBD1 (6 bases). V was shortened by 6 bases and J by 1 base, with 10 bases between the two germline ends. The CDR3 spans 14 residues. The germline V gene encodes CDR1 ENHRY and CDR2 SYGVKD. For the CDR3, the DNA is TGTGCCATCAGAAAGGACAGCAGCAATCAGCCCCAGCATTTT. This translates into CAIRKDSSNQPQHF.

This clone was observed a single time. The chain carries TRBV7-2 and TRBJ1-1; TRBD1 agrees at 12 bases. Germline values: CDR1 SGHTA, CDR2 FQGNSA. The length of the CDR3 is 15 residues. The trim removed 5 bases at V and 13 bases at J, leaving 14 bases unmatched. The DNA of the CDR3 is TGTGCCAGCAGCGTCTCGGGACAGGGGGCCTTCGGATTTTTCTTT. It codes for CASSVSGQGAFGFFF.

The chain joins TRBV5-1 to TRBJ1-1; possible D gene TRBD1, 6 bases. CDR1 is SGHRS and CDR2 is YFSETQ in the germline V gene. The CDR3 has 16 amino acids. V was pared by 1 base and J by 1 base, with 14 bases between. CDR3 protein: CASSLLRAGANTEAFF. The CDR3 DNA reads TGCGCCAGCAGCTTGTTGAGGGCAGGGGCGAACACTGAAGCTTTCTTT.

V is TRBV19 and J is TRBJ2-7, with TRBD1 matching 7 bases. Per the germline V gene, CDR1 is LNHDA and CDR2 is SQIVND (reference sequence). The CDR3 covers 15 residues. Trimming removed 3 bases from V and 3 bases from J; junction bases left unmatched: 8. CDR3 amino acids: CASSIGRDSYYEQYF. The CDR3, as DNA: TGTGCCAGTAGTATCGGAAGGGACAGTTACTACGAGCAGTACTTC.

The rearrangement links TRBV18 to TRBJ2-5; D perhaps matches TRBD2 (6 bases). The germline gives CDR1 KGHSH, CDR2 LQKENI. The CDR3 contains 13 residues. Trimming took off 4 bases at V and 5 bases at J, with 11 bases between the two ends. The CDR3 DNA reads as TGTGCCAGCTCACGGGACTTCGGGGAGACCCAGTACTTC. As protein: CASSRDFGETQYF.

This chain links TRBV2 with TRBJ1-5, with a tentative D call TRBD1 (5 bases). The CDR3 covers 14 residues. V shed 6 bases and J shed 6 bases, with 15 bases lying between them. The germline V gene has CDR1 SNHLY and CDR2 FYNNEI. CDR3 sequence: CASRGREEGQPQHF. CDR3 bases: TGTGCCAGCAGGGGCAGGGAGGAAGGTCAGCCCCAGCATTTT.

This clone was seen once. The chain links TRBV5-1 to TRBJ2-3; 14 positions agree with TRBD2. V lost 0 bases, J lost 5 bases, and 5 bases stayed unmatched. Germline V lookup: CDR1 SGHRS, CDR2 YFSETQ. The CDR3 is 17 residues long. The DNA of the CDR3 is TGCGCCAGCAGCTTGGGGGGACTAGCGGGAGTTCAAGATACGCAGTATTTT. Translating gives CASSLGGLAGVQDTQYF.

The V call is TRBV7-2, the J call TRBJ1-4; D gene uncertain. Deletions cut 7 bases from V and 11 bases from J, with 11 bases between. Germline V gene lookup returns CDR1 SGHTA and CDR2 FQGNSA. CDR3 length equals 11 residues. In nucleotides, the CDR3 is TGTGCCAGCACCGCTGGGAGGAAACTGTTTTTT. The encoded protein is CASTAGRKLFF.

The chain couples TRBV11-3 to TRBJ2-5, with D unresolved. V was clipped by 1 base and J by 2 bases, with 14 bases between them. Germline CDR1 reads SGHNT; CDR2 reads YENEEA. The CDR3 consists of 16 residues. The CDR3 coding sequence is TGTGCCAGCAGCTTAGGGGTGGCAGGCATACAAGAGACCCAGTACTTC. Translated: CASSLGVAGIQETQYF. Full variable domain (rest looked up from reference TRBV11-3 and TRBJ2-5): EAGVVQSPRYKIIEKKQPVAFWCNPISGHNTLYWYLQNLGQGPELLIRYENEEAVDDSQLPKDRFSAERLKGVDSTLKIQPAELGDSAVYLCASSLGVAGIQETQYFGPGTRLLVL.

V and J are TRBV5-1 and TRBJ1-2; 10 bases fit TRBD1. This CDR3 region has 15 residues. Per germline, CDR1 SGHRS and CDR2 YFSETQ. V was pared by 3 bases and J by 5 bases, with 7 bases of the junction left unmatched. CDR3 nucleotides: TGCGCCAGCAGCTCTCAGGGACAGGGGAAGTATGGCTACACCTTC. Protein: CASSSQGQGKYGYTF.